This T cell receptor (beta chain) was identified during a study of human T cells and chemical hapten exposure. TCRdb redid the calling of the RACE reads with MiXCR, one entry per CDR3 protein. The data hold about 74,000 distinct CDR3 sequences, with approximately 14% observed a single time. Time point here: pre-sensitization, week 0. Treatment noted: therapeutic diphenylcyclopropenone sensitization with weekly scalp DPC. Patch tests were applied only after blood draws. The sample consisted of whole blood, taken in connection with sensitization to the hapten diphenylcyclopropenone (DPC). The receptor was derived from a woman between 50 and 59 years old with alopecia areata. Some clones in this sample may be carry-over from other donors' samples.

The DNA for the CDR3 is TGTGCCAGCAGCCAAGATTTACGCGGGAGAGTGTACGAGCAGTACTTC. It yields the protein CASSQDLRGRVYEQYF. This chain links TRBV14 with TRBJ2-7; 7 nucleotides agree with TRBD2. V shed 0 bases, J shed 4 bases, and the junction held 9 bases outside the gene matches. The germline gives CDR1 SGHDN, CDR2 FVKESK. The CDR3 consists of 16 residues. The full variable domain, its missing parts supplied by reference TRBV14 and TRBJ2-7, is EAGVTQFPSHSVIEKGQTVTLRCDPISGHDNLYWYRRVMGKEIKFLLHFVKESKQDESGMPNNRFLAERTGGTYSTLKVQPAELEDSGVYFCASSQDLRGRVYEQYFGPGTRLTVT.